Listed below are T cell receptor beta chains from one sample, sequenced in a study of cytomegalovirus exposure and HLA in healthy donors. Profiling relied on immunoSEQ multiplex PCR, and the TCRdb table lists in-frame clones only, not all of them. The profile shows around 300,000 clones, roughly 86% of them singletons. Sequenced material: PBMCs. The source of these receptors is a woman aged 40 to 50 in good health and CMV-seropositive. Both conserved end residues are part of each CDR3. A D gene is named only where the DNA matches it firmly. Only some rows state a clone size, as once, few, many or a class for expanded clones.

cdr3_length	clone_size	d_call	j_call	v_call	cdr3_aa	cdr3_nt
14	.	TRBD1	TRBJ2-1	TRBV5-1	CASSFRGLNNEQFF	TGCGCCAGCAGCTTCAGGGGGCTCAACAATGAGCAGTTCTTC
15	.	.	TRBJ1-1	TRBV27	CASTSWGAQNTEAFF	TGTGCCAGCACTTCCTGGGGCGCGCAGAACACTGAAGCTTTCTTT
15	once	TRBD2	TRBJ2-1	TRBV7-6	CASSLGLAEYNEQFF	TGTGCCAGCAGCTTAGGCCTAGCGGAGTACAATGAGCAGTTCTTC
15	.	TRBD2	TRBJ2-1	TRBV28	CASSLRTSGYNEQFF	TGTGCCAGCAGTCTACGAACTAGCGGCTACAATGAGCAGTTCTTC
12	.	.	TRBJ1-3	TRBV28	CASSVSGNTIYF	TGTGCCAGCAGTGTTAGTGGAAACACCATATATTTT
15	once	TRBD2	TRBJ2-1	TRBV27	CASSFQTSAANEQFF	TGTGCCAGCAGTTTTCAGACTAGCGCGGCCAATGAGCAGTTCTTC
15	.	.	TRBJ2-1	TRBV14	CASSQLSIWHNEQFF	TGTGCCAGCAGCCAACTTTCGATCTGGCATAATGAGCAGTTCTTC
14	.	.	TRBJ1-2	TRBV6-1	CASQEQGIRYGYTF	TGTGCCAGCCAGGAACAGGGAATTAGATATGGCTACACCTTC
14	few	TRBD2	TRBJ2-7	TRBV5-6	CASSWTSGSYEQYF	TGTGCCAGCAGCTGGACTAGCGGGAGTTACGAGCAGTACTTC
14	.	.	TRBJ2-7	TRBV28	CASRIIGGNYEQYF	TGTGCCAGCAGGATTATAGGAGGAAACTACGAGCAGTACTTC
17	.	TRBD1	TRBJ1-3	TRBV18	CASSLDRGGSSGNTIYF	TGTGCCAGCTCCCTTGACAGGGGTGGAAGCTCTGGAAACACCATATATTTT
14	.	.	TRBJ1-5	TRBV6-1	CASSPGQNNQPQHF	TGTGCCAGCAGTCCCGGACAGAACAATCAGCCCCAGCATTTT
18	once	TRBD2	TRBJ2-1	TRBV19	CASSKSSGSSGSYNEQFF	TGTGCCAGTAGTAAATCTAGCGGGAGCTCGGGATCGTACAATGAGCAGTTCTTC
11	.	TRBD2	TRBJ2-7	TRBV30	CASSSGYEQYF	TGTGCCTCCTCTAGCGGCTACGAGCAGTACTTC
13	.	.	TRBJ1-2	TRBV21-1	CASSRTGGYGYTF	TGTGCCAGCAGCAGGACAGGGGGATACGGCTACACCTTC
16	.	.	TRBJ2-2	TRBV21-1	CASSNSSGVGTGELFF	TGTGCCAGCAGCAATTCCTCCGGGGTGGGCACCGGGGAGCTGTTTTTT
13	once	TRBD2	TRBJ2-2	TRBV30	CACRSGTVGELFF	TGTGCCTGCCGTAGCGGGACGGTCGGGGAGCTGTTTTTT
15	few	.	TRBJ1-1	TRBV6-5	CASRVWGAGDTEAFF	TGTGCCAGCAGAGTGTGGGGGGCGGGGGACACTGAAGCTTTCTTT
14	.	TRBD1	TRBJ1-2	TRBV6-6	CASIPGTGLGGYTF	TGTGCCAGCATCCCCGGGACAGGGCTCGGCGGCTACACCTTC
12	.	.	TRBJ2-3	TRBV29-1	CSAHRSTDTQYF	TGCAGCGCACACCGAAGCACAGATACGCAGTATTTT
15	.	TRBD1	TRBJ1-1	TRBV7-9	CASSLGQGAHTEAFF	TGTGCCAGCAGCCTCGGACAGGGAGCCCACACTGAAGCTTTCTTT
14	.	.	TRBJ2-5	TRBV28	CASSTLRGQETQYF	TGTGCCAGTTCGACGTTGAGGGGGCAAGAGACCCAGTACTTC
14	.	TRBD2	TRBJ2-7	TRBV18	CASSPLAGRNEQYF	TGTGCCAGCTCTCCTCTAGCGGGAAGGAACGAGCAGTACTTC
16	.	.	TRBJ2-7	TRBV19	CASSREWGEPGYEQYF	TGTGCCAGTAGCCGCGAATGGGGGGAGCCAGGATACGAGCAGTACTTC
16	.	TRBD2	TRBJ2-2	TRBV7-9	CASSLVSLAGSGELFF	TGTGCCAGCAGCTTAGTCAGCCTAGCGGGATCCGGGGAGCTGTTTTTT
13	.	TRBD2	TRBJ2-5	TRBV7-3	CASSSTSGETQYF	TGTGCCAGCAGCTCGACTAGCGGGGAGACCCAGTACTTC
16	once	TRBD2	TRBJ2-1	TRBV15	CATSREPGLAANEQFF	TGTGCCACCAGCAGAGAACCGGGACTAGCGGCTAATGAGCAGTTCTTC
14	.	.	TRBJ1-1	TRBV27	CASSYRVGHTEAFF	TGTGCCAGCAGTTACAGGGTTGGGCACACTGAAGCTTTCTTT
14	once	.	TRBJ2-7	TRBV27	CASSLRDKTYEQYF	TGTGCCAGCAGTCTCCGGGACAAGACCTACGAGCAGTACTTC
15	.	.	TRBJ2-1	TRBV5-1	CASSSDSPTYNEQFF	TGCGCCAGCAGTTCGGACTCCCCTACCTACAATGAGCAGTTCTTC
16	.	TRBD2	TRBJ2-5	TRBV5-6	CASSLVASGRGETQYF	TGTGCCAGCAGCTTGGTGGCTAGCGGGAGGGGAGAGACCCAGTACTTC
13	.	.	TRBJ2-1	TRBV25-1	CASIEEVYNEQFF	TGTGCCAGCATAGAGGAGGTCTACAATGAGCAGTTCTTC
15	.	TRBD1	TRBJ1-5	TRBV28	CAGAPGQGPNQPQHF	TGTGCCGGGGCCCCTGGACAGGGACCCAATCAGCCCCAGCATTTT
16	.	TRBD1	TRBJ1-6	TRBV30	CAWRPSGTGGRSPLHF	TGTGCCTGGAGACCCTCAGGGACAGGGGGTCGGTCACCCCTCCACTTT
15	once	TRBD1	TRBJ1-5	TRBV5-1	CASSLTGTGNQPQHF	TGCGCCAGCAGCCTTACCGGGACAGGCAATCAGCCCCAGCATTTT
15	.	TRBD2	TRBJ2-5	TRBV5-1	CASSPAPSGIETQYF	TGCGCCAGCAGCCCCGCCCCTAGCGGGATAGAGACCCAGTACTTC
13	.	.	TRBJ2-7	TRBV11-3	CASRGRRDYEQYF	TGTGCCAGCAGAGGACGGAGGGACTACGAGCAGTACTTC
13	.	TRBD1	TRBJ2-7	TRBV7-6	CASSVRGLGEQYF	TGTGCCAGCAGCGTAAGGGGGCTTGGCGAGCAGTACTTC
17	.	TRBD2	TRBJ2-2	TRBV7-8	CASSRMGLATNTGELFF	TGTGCCAGCAGCCGAATGGGACTAGCGACGAACACCGGGGAGCTGTTTTTT
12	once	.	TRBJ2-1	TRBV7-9	CASSLTRDMSFF	TGTGCCAGCAGCTTAACCCGGGACATGTCGTTCTTC
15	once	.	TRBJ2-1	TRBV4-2	CASSQAGVGNNEQFF	TGTGCCAGCAGCCAAGCGGGAGTTGGCAACAATGAGCAGTTCTTC
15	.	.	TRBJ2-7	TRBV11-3	CASSLRDFQHYEQYF	TGTGCCAGCAGCTTAAGGGACTTTCAACACTACGAGCAGTACTTC
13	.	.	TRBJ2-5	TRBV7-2	CASSSGMRETQYF	TGTGCCAGCAGCTCGGGGATGAGAGAGACCCAGTACTTC
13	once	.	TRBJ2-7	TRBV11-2	CASSSQGSYEQYF	TGTGCCAGCAGCTCTCAGGGGTCCTACGAGCAGTACTTC
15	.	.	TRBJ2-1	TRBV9	CASSVDGKGGNEQFF	TGTGCCAGCAGCGTAGATGGAAAAGGGGGCAATGAGCAGTTCTTC
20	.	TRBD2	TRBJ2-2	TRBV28	CASSLGSPSGRITNTGELFF	TGTGCCAGCAGTTTGGGTTCGCCTAGCGGGAGGATAACGAACACCGGGGAGCTGTTTTTT